A single TCR beta chain is shown here with its context. Its target is unknown. These data come from a study of cytomegalovirus exposure and HLA in healthy donors. Findings of the study overall: Rarity marked most TCR sequences, yet some public TCRs occurred in many donors.

This CDR3 comprises 14 residues. The V gene end was trimmed by 6 bases and the J gene end by 4 bases; junction bases not matched to a gene: 9. From germline, CDR1 is SQVTM and CDR2 ANQGSEA. Primers included in the PCR were 60 Vbeta and 13 Jbeta primers. Profiling relied on immunoSEQ multiplex PCR, and the TCRdb table lists in-frame clones only, not all of them. Of 100,000 to 150,000 clones in the sample, roughly 71% were seen once. This chain links TRBV29-1 with TRBJ1-3; 7 bases align to TRBD1. The sample consisted of PBMCs. The receptor comes from a woman in her 50s in good health and CMV-seropositive. CDR3 bases: TGCAGCGTGGGGACAGCCCCTGGGGGAAACACCATATATTTT. Translated: CSVGTAPGGNTIYF.